The 30 T cell receptor beta chains below all came from one sample that was sequenced in a study of T-cell memory formation after mild COVID-19. TCRdb reanalysed the 5' RACE reads using MiXCR and keeps one entry per CDR3 protein. This sample has about 360,000 distinct CDR3 sequences, with about 15% found just once. The sample taken for sequencing was PBMCs or a T cell subset sorted from them (not recorded which). These receptor sequences come from a man aged 18 to 29 who had mild COVID-19 (a few samples of this study predate the infection). Cell type and time point are not known.

This clonotype turned up a few times. The gene calls are TRBV7-9 and TRBJ2-2; D gene uncertain. CDR1 SEHNR and CDR2 FQNEAQ come from the germline V gene (reference sequence). Trimming cost V 10 bases and J 1 base, with 13 bases left between them. The CDR3 totals 14 residues. The DNA for the CDR3 is TGTGCCACCTGGCTGAGCCGGAACACCGGGGAGCTGTTTTTT. Its protein product is CATWLSRNTGELFF.

This clonotype has at least ten counts. The rearrangement links TRBV5-1 to TRBJ2-7; D not certain. The CDR3 consists of 12 residues. Trimming removed 0 bases from V and 1 base from J, with 2 bases in between. CDR1 and CDR2 (germline): SGHRS, YFSETQ. CDR3 sequence reads: CASSLVSYEQYF. The CDR3 DNA follows: TGCGCCAGCAGCTTGGTGTCCTACGAGCAGTACTTC. Looking up the rest from reference TRBV5-1 and TRBJ2-7 gives the full variable domain: KAGVTQTPRYLIKTRGQQVTLSCSPISGHRSVSWYQQTPGQGLQFLFEYFSETQRNKGNFPGRFSGRQFSNSRSEMNVSTLELGDSALYLCASSLVSYEQYFGPGTRLTVT.

This chain uses TRBV29-1 with TRBJ1-1; no clear D gene. CDR3 length: 13 residues. Germline CDR1 reads SQVTM; CDR2 reads ANQGSEA. V lost 4 bases to trimming and J lost 2 bases, with 11 bases between them. CDR3 DNA sequence: TGCAGCGTTGCGGGAAGGGTCAACACTGAAGCTTTCTTT. Translated, it gives CSVAGRVNTEAFF.

This clonotype was recorded a few times. This chain uses TRBV5-6 with TRBJ2-3; D is tentatively TRBD1 or TRBD2 (5 bases each). The CDR3 is 15 residues long. Trimming removed 5 bases from V and 3 bases from J, with 16 bases in between. Germline lookup yields CDR1 SGHDT and CDR2 YYEEEE. The CDR3 DNA reads TGTGCCAGCAGTCGGGACGCCTACGGAACAGATACGCAGTATTTT. Amino acid sequence: CASSRDAYGTDTQYF.

This clonotype has a handful of counts. The CDR3 DNA reads TGTGCCAGCTCAACAGGGAAACCCTACGAGCAGTACGTC. This sequence encodes CASSTGKPYEQYV. The chain joins TRBV18 to TRBJ2-7; maybe TRBD1 (6 bases). CDR3 length: 13 amino acids. V lost 5 bases, J lost 2 bases, and 10 bases lay in between. Germline-derived CDR1 and CDR2 are KGHSH and LQKENI.

The rearrangement links TRBV9 to TRBJ2-3; 8 bases match TRBD2. The CDR3 extends over 16 amino acids. CDR1 is SGDLS, CDR2 YYNGEE, per germline. J gave up 6 bases and V 3 bases, and 12 bases lay outside the gene matches. CDR3 sequence: CASSARIAGGKDTQYF. The CDR3 DNA is TGTGCCAGCAGCGCCCGAATCGCGGGGGGCAAGGATACGCAGTATTTT.

The chain employs TRBV4-3 and TRBJ1-1; 7 bases are a match to TRBD1. CDR1 LGHNA and CDR2 YSLEER come from the germline V gene. This CDR3 has 16 residues. Losses at the gene ends were 4 bases for V and 0 bases for J; bases not matched to a gene: 8. CDR3 DNA sequence: TGCGCCAGCAGCCCAAGGTGGGACAGACTGAACACTGAAGCTTTCTTT. Its protein product is CASSPRWDRLNTEAFF.

This clonotype was found a few times. The rearrangement links TRBV6-5 to TRBJ1-4; D is undetermined. This CDR3 is built from 14 residues. Germline V gives CDR1 MNHEY, CDR2 SVGAGI. Between the trimmed V and J ends, which lost 5 bases and 8 bases, there was a span of 15 bases. CDR3 DNA: TGTGCCAGCAGTCCGTTAGGTCTTGGGGAAAAACTGTTTTTT. As protein: CASSPLGLGEKLFF.

This clonotype was found a few times. V usage is TRBV7-9 and J usage is TRBJ2-3, with TRBD1 as a possible D gene (5 bases). Trimming stripped 6 bases from V and 0 bases from J, with 10 bases between. CDR1 SEHNR and CDR2 FQNEAQ come from the germline V gene (reference sequence). There are 14 residues in the CDR3. This CDR3 is CASRWTSSTDTQYF. CDR3 nucleotides: TGTGCCAGCAGGTGGACATCCAGCACAGATACGCAGTATTTT.

This clonotype was detected once. The chain is built from TRBV7-6 and TRBJ2-7; TRBD2 is a possible D gene (7 bases). The germline V gene encodes CDR1 SGHVS and CDR2 FNYEAQ. The CDR3 runs 13 residues. V lost 5 bases and J lost 5, with 13 bases in between. The CDR3, as DNA: TGTGCCAGCAGCCTAGGGGGGGGCCACGAGCAGTACGTC. Translation gives CASSLGGGHEQYV.

CDR3 nucleotide sequence: TGCAGTGCTAGGCCGCGGACAGGAACGAAGGGTGAAGCTTTCTTT. Its protein is CSARPRTGTKGEAFF. The chain employs TRBV20-1 and TRBJ1-1; 7 bases fit TRBD1. Trimming at V came to 3 bases and at J to 7 bases, leaving 14 bases not matched to a gene. The germline gives CDR1 DFQATT, CDR2 SNEGSKA (reference sequence). This CDR3 comprises 15 residues.

This chain connects TRBV7-2 to TRBJ2-7, with TRBD2 matching 11 bases. Germline lookup yields CDR1 SGHTA and CDR2 FQGNSA. The CDR3 extends over 16 amino acids. V lost 4 bases and J lost 3; bases outside the gene matches: 8. CDR3 sequence: CASSCPTSGENYEQYV. CDR3 sequence (DNA): TGTGCCAGCAGCTGCCCGACTAGCGGGGAGAACTACGAGCAGTACGTC.

Many counts were recorded for this clonotype. The chain employs TRBV7-9 and TRBJ2-2; a weak D match, TRBD2 (6 bases). Trimming shortened V by 11 bases and J by 0 bases, and 10 bases separated the two germline ends. This CDR3 contains 13 residues. Per the germline V gene, CDR1 is SEHNR and CDR2 is FQNEAQ (reference sequence). The CDR3 protein is CAGGSANTGELFF. The CDR3 nucleotides are TGTGCCGGAGGGAGCGCGAACACCGGGGAGCTGTTTTTT.

This clonotype was counted between two and nine times. The V and J genes are TRBV18 and TRBJ2-1; D is tentatively TRBD1 or TRBD2 (5 bases each). The germline V gene encodes CDR1 KGHSH and CDR2 LQKENI. The CDR3 contains 17 residues. V was clipped by 3 bases and J by 2 bases, with 17 bases between them. The CDR3 DNA is TGTGCCAGCTCACCTCAGACCGGGACGGATCCCTACAATGAGCAGTTCTTC. This encodes CASSPQTGTDPYNEQFF. Filled out from reference TRBV18 and TRBJ2-1, the complete variable domain reads NAGVMQNPRHLVRRRGQEARLRCSPMKGHSHVYWYRQLPEEGLKFMVYLQKENIIDESGMPKERFSAEFPKEGPSILRIQQVVRGDSAAYFCASSPQTGTDPYNEQFFGPGTRLTVL.

This clonotype was seen only a few times. The CDR3 loop is CASSLRDRDLTEAFF. CDR3 nucleotides: TGTGCCAGCAGCTTAAGGGACAGGGATCTTACTGAAGCTTTCTTT. The gene calls are TRBV7-9 and TRBJ1-1; 9 nucleotides agree with TRBD1. V shed 2 bases, J shed 5 bases, and the junction held 6 bases outside the gene matches. CDR3 length equals 15 residues. Germline assignment: CDR1 SEHNR and CDR2 FQNEAQ (reference sequence).

This clonotype was seen only a few times. The chain combines TRBV19 with TRBJ2-7; D is unresolved. Germline V gene lookup returns CDR1 LNHDA and CDR2 SQIVND (reference sequence). V was pared by 4 bases and J by 3 bases, with 13 bases between. The CDR3 runs to 14 residues. The CDR3 bases are TGTGCCAGTAGTACCCCGGCAGCCGTCTACGAGCAGTACGTC. This codes for CASSTPAAVYEQYV.

The chain links TRBV5-1 to TRBJ1-2, with D perhaps TRBD1 (6 bases). V was pared by 0 bases and J by 6 bases, with 15 bases between. The CDR3 runs to 15 residues. Germline CDR1 is SGHRS and CDR2 is YFSETQ. As DNA, the CDR3 is TGCGCCAGCAGCTTGGGACAGGCCCACGTTGATGGCTACACCTTC. This gives the protein CASSLGQAHVDGYTF. Full variable domain (missing parts from reference TRBV5-1 and TRBJ1-2): KAGVTQTPRYLIKTRGQQVTLSCSPISGHRSVSWYQQTPGQGLQFLFEYFSETQRNKGNFPGRFSGRQFSNSRSEMNVSTLELGDSALYLCASSLGQAHVDGYTFGSGTRLTVV.

The J gene is TRBJ1-2, the V gene TRBV20-1; D is possibly TRBD1 (6 bases). The CDR3 is made up of 14 amino acids. CDR1 DFQATT and CDR2 SNEGSKA come from the germline V gene (reference sequence). Trimming took 5 bases from V and 0 from J, leaving 13 bases between them. CDR3 amino acids: CSALDSLTNYGYTF. CDR3 coding DNA: TGCAGTGCTTTGGACAGCCTTACTAACTATGGCTACACCTTC.

This clonotype turned up a few times. The CDR3 nucleotides are TGTGCCAGCAGGGCTCGCTGGACAGTACCTGCAACTAATGAAAAACTGTTTTTT. This sequence encodes CASRARWTVPATNEKLFF. This chain links TRBV21-1 with TRBJ1-4; no DNA check was done on the table's D call, TRBD1. TRBV21-1 is a pseudogene locus. The CDR3 spans 18 residues.

The V and J genes are TRBV4-1 and TRBJ1-2; D is undetermined. Deletions cut 8 bases from V and 3 bases from J, with 10 bases between. Germline CDR1 is MGHRA and CDR2 is YSYEKL. The CDR3 runs 12 residues. CDR3 nucleotide sequence: TGCGCCAGCCGGCGGCAGGACTATGGCTACACCTTC. As protein: CASRRQDYGYTF.

The chain links TRBV10-3 to TRBJ1-3; no clear D. The CDR3 runs 13 residues. The ends were cut back, 6 bases at V and 0 bases at J, with 6 bases in the middle. CDR1 is ENHRY, CDR2 SYGVKD, per germline. As DNA, the CDR3 is TGTGCCATCAGCTGGGACTCTGGAAACACCATATATTTT. As protein: CAISWDSGNTIYF.

V usage is TRBV5-1 and J usage is TRBJ1-1, with a tentative D call TRBD1 (5 bases). This CDR3 comprises 15 residues. Germline V gene lookup returns CDR1 SGHRS and CDR2 YFSETQ. The germline V and J ends were trimmed by 1 base and 5 bases, with 15 bases remaining between them. CDR3 in DNA: TGCGCCAGCAGCTTGTTGGGGCAATCGGGAACTGAAGCTTTCTTT. Its protein is CASSLLGQSGTEAFF.

This clonotype was seen just once. V usage is TRBV20-1 and J usage is TRBJ2-6; 10 bases align to TRBD1. Germline V gives CDR1 DFQATT, CDR2 SNEGSKA (reference sequence). The V segment lost 0 bases and the J segment 0 bases; nucleotides outside the gene matches: 5. The CDR3 contains 18 residues. The CDR3 sequence is CSARDYRTGGSGANVLTF. The CDR3 DNA reads TGCAGTGCTAGAGATTACAGGACAGGGGGCTCTGGGGCCAACGTCCTGACTTTC.

The chain has TRBV6-6 and TRBJ2-5; 7 positions match TRBD1. J gave up 1 base and V 6 bases, and 8 bases lay outside the gene matches. The V gene's germline CDR1 is MNHNY and CDR2 SVGAGI (reference sequence). The CDR3 has 15 residues. The CDR3 loop is CASRRDRVGQETQYF. The CDR3 region has the DNA TGTGCCAGCAGACGCGACAGGGTCGGCCAAGAGACCCAGTACTTC.

In its sample, this clonotype was seen many times. The chain recombines TRBV4-1 with TRBJ1-4; D is undetermined. This CDR3 is built from 15 residues. V gave up 1 base and J gave up 0 bases, with 6 bases separating them. Germline-derived CDR1 and CDR2 are MGHRA and YSYEKL. CDR3 protein: CASSQGSATNEKLFF. The CDR3 nucleotides are TGCGCCAGCAGCCAAGGGTCAGCAACTAATGAAAAACTGTTTTTT.

A few counts support this clonotype. CDR3 region: CAISDKWITNQPQHF. CDR3 coding DNA: TGTGCCATCAGTGATAAGTGGATCACCAATCAGCCCCAGCATTTT. The chain combines TRBV10-3 with TRBJ1-5, with D unresolved. Germline CDR1 is ENHRY and CDR2 is SYGVKD. V was cut by 3 bases and J by 3 bases, with 12 bases left in between. The CDR3 length is 15 residues.

The gene calls are TRBV7-9 and TRBJ2-1, with TRBD1 matching 9 bases. The J segment lost 6 bases and the V segment lost 3 bases, leaving 6 bases of the junction unmatched. The CDR3 is 15 residues long. Germline CDR1 is SEHNR and CDR2 is FQNEAQ (reference sequence). CDR3 residues: CASSFGTGRRNEQFF. The DNA of the CDR3 is TGTGCCAGCAGCTTTGGGACAGGGAGGCGCAATGAGCAGTTCTTC.

This clonotype was observed a handful of times. This rearrangement joins TRBV4-3 to TRBJ1-3; D not certain. Germline CDR1 is LGHNA and CDR2 is YSLEER. The length of the CDR3 is 16 residues. The V end was cut by 0 bases, the J end by 0 bases, with 9 bases between. The CDR3 loop is CASSQDQSLSGNTIYF. The CDR3 DNA reads TGCGCCAGCAGCCAAGACCAGTCTCTCTCTGGAAACACCATATATTTT.

The V call is TRBV6-5, the J call TRBJ1-2; the match to TRBD1 covers 8 bases. The CDR3 length is 15 residues. Germline lookup yields CDR1 MNHEY and CDR2 SVGAGI. Trimming took 6 bases from V and 2 from J; bases not matched to a gene: 8. CDR3 in DNA: TGTGCCAGCAGGCCAAGACAGGGGAGGAACTATGGCTACACCTTC. Its protein product is CASRPRQGRNYGYTF.

This clonotype was seen repeatedly, ten times or more. V and J are TRBV5-6 and TRBJ2-7; D possibly uses TRBD1 or TRBD2 (5 bases each). The CDR3 consists of 14 residues. With 3 bases removed from V and 3 bases from J, the gap between germline ends came to 13 bases. Germline assignment: CDR1 SGHDT and CDR2 YYEEEE. This CDR3 reads CASSSSGTDYEQYV. CDR3 DNA: TGTGCCAGCAGCTCTTCCGGGACCGACTACGAGCAGTACGTC.